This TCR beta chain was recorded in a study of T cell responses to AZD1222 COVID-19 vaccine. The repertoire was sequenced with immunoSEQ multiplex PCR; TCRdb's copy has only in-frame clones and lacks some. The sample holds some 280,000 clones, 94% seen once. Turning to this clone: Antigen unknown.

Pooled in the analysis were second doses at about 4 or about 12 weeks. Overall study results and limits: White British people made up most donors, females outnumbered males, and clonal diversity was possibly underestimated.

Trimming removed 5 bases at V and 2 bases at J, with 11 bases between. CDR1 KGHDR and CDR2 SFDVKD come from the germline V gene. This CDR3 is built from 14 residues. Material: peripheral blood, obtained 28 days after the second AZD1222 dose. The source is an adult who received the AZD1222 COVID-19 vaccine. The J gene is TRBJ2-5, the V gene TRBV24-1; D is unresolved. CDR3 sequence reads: CATSGRPGQETQYF. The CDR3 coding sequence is TGTGCCACCAGTGGTCGACCCGGGCAAGAGACCCAGTACTTC.